Listed here is a single T cell receptor beta chain. Its specific antigen is unknown. No qualities accompany the bases; no much larger clone lies one base away. These data originate in a study of blood T cell repertoires in COVID-19 (dated by TCRdb to the early 2020s). Concerning the study at large: Collaborator samples came from the United States, Italy and Spain and covered acute and convalescent phases of COVID-19. The prospective study material was composed of cDNA or gDNA derived from T cells, B-cell-depleted T cells, or PBMCs. The sample metadata nearly always contained a de-identified subject ID, COVID-19 status, age in years and sex. The samples were drawn from two sources: the first 160 participants of the ongoing ImmuneRACE study, and 1,200 or so subjects contributed by 6 global collaborators. The repertoires were released in a freely available public database intended as a resource for research on the immune response to SARS-CoV-2. The dataset comprised deeply sampled blood TCRbeta repertoires from subjects exposed to, actively infected with, or recovered from COVID-19. Where HLA class I and class II types were available, the types were taken from metadata supplied by the sample provider, not from assay-based typing.

TCRbeta CDR3 regions were amplified from genomic DNA by means of the immunoSEQ Assay, a bias-controlled multiplex PCR. As for the authors' bioinformatics: The number of nucleated cells in each sample was estimated by amplification of reference gene primers within the assay. To quantify the absolute abundance of each unique TCRbeta CDR3 rearrangement, sequence reads were collapsed and filtered. For each sample, productive Simpson clonality was calculated by taking the square root of Simpson's diversity index across productive rearrangements. TCRdb stores this immuneACCESS table with in-frame sequences only. Part of the clones is absent; in the studies checked, under half of the shortfall reflects unresolved V genes, and no reason is known for the rest. V, J and clone size reflect that table, while D and trimming were determined from the DNA. The sample table holds 55,000 to 70,000 clones, of which approximately 85% were seen once. The ten top clones hold roughly 40% of the sample.

The paper as a whole reports these results and caveats: The amount of clinical and demographic metadata varied by source and participant and was provided uncurated.

The CDR3, from cysteine to phenylalanine, totals 15 residues. Only the CDR3 DNA stays, 45 bases, in frame from base 1. The trim is 0 bases for V and 0 bases for J, with a gap of 9 bases between the germline ends. Per the germline V gene, SGDLS is the CDR1 and YYNGEE is the CDR2. In Seattle, one collaborating source enrolled patients while the infection was active and tracked those patients longitudinally over the course of disease. Whole blood was collected in K2EDTA tubes by collaborating institutions according to the institutions' own protocols. For TCRbeta analysis, collaborator samples were shipped as frozen whole blood, as isolated PBMCs, or as DNA extracted from either sample type.

Sequenced: peripheral blood. This receptor was identified in a woman aged 55-69 years with COVID-19, enrolled during active disease. The rearranged segments are TRBV9 and TRBJ1-1, with TRBD1 as a weak D call on 6 bases. CDR3 reads: CASSVDTGMNTEAFF. The DNA sequence reads TGTGCCAGCAGCGTAGATACAGGGATGAACACTGAAGCTTTCTTT.